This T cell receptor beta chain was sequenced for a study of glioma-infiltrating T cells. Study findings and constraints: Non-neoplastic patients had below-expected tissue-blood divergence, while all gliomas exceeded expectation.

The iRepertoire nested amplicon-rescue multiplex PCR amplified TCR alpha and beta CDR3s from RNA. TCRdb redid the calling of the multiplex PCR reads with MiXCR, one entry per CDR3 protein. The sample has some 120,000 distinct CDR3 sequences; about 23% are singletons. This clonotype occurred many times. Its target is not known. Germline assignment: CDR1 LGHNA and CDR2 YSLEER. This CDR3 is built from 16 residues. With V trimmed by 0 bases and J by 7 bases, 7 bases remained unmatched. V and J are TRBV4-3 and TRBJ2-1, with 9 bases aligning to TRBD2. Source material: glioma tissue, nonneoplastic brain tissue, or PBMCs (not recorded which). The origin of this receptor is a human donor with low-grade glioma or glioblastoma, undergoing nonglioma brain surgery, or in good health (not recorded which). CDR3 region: CASSQDLAGGSNEQFF. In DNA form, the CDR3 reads TGCGCCAGCAGCCAAGATCTGGCGGGAGGGAGTAATGAGCAGTTCTTC.